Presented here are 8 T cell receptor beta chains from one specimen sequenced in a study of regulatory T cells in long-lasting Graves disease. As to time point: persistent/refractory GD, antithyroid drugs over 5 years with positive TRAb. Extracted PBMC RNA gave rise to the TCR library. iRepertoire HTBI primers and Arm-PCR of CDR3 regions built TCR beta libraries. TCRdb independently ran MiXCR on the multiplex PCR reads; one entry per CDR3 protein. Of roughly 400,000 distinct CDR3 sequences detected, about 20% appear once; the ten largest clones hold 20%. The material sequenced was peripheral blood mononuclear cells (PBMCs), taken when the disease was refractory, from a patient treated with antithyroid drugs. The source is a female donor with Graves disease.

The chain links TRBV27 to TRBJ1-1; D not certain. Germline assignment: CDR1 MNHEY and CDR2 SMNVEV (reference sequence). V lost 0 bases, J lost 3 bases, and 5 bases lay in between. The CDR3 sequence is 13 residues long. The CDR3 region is CASSLSLDTEAFF. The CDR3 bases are TGTGCCAGCAGTTTATCGTTGGACACTGAAGCTTTCTTT.

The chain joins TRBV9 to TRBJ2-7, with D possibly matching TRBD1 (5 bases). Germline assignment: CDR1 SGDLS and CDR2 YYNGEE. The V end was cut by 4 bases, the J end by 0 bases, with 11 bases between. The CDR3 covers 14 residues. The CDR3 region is CASSPGPTSYEQYF. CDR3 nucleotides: TGTGCCAGCAGCCCAGGGCCAACCTCCTACGAGCAGTACTTC.

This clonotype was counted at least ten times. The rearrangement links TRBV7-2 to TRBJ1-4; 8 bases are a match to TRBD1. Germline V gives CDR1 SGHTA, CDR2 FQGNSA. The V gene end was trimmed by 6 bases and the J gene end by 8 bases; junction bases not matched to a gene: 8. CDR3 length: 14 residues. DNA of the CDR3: TGTGCCAGCAGACGAGGACAGGGCCCCGAAAAACTGTTTTTT. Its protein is CASRRGQGPEKLFF.

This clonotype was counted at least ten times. Written as DNA, the CDR3 is TGTGCCTGGAGTCCCGGTCTAGCGGGAGTTGAGACCCAGTACTTC. Amino acid sequence: CAWSPGLAGVETQYF. The chain has TRBV30 and TRBJ2-5; the match to TRBD2 covers 10 bases. Germline CDR1 is GTSNPN and CDR2 is SVGIG (reference sequence). With 2 bases clipped from V and 5 bases from J, the junction kept 8 bases outside the gene matches. CDR3 size: 15 residues.

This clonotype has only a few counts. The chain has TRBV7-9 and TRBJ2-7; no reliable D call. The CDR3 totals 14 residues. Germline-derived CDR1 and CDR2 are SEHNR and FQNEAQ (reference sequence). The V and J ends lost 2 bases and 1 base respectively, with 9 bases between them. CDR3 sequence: CASSLSSISYEQYF. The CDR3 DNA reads TGTGCCAGCAGCTTATCTTCAATTTCCTACGAGCAGTACTTC.

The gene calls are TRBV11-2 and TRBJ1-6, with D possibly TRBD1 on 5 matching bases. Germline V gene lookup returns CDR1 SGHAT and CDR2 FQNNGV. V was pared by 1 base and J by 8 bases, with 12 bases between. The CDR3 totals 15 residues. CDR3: CASSLGGQEHSPLHF. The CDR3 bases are TGTGCCAGCAGCTTAGGAGGACAAGAGCATTCACCCCTCCACTTT.

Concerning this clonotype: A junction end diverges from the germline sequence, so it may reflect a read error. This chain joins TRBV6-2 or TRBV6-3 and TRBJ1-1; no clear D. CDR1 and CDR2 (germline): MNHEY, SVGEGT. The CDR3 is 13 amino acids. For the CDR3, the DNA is TGTGCCGGCAGTTACTCGGCCAGGACTGAAGCTTTCTTT. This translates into CAGSYSARTEAFF.

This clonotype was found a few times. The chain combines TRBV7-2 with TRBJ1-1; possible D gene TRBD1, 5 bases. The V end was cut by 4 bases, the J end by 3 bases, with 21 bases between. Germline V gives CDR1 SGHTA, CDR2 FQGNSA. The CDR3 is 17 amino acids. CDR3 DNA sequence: TGTGCCAGCAGCTCACAATCGGGTCGTTTGGGGGACACTGAAGCTTTCTTT. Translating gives CASSSQSGRLGDTEAFF.